Detailed here is one T cell receptor beta chain. This record belongs to a study of T cell responses to AZD1222 COVID-19 vaccine. The method was immunoSEQ multiplex PCR; TCRdb's version includes in-frame clones alone and lacks a portion of them. The sample shows about 120,000 clones, more than 70% of them seen only once. With V trimmed by 4 bases and J by 4 bases, 6 bases remained unmatched. Per germline, CDR1 SEHNR and CDR2 FQNEAQ (reference sequence). The length of the CDR3 is 17 residues. The rearrangement uses TRBV7-9 and TRBJ2-5, with 16 nucleotides matching TRBD2. The TCR was taken from an adult who received the AZD1222 COVID-19 vaccine. Sequenced material: peripheral blood, taken 28 days after the second AZD1222 dose. The CDR3 DNA reads TGTGCCAGCAGCTGGGGGACTAGCGGGGGGGCCCCAGAGACCCAGTACTTC. Protein sequence: CASSWGTSGGAPETQYF. Using reference TRBV7-9 and TRBJ2-5 for the parts outside the CDR3, the full variable domain is DTGVSQNPRHKITKRGQNVTFRCDPISEHNRLYWYRQTLGQGPEFLTYFQNEAQLEKSRLLSDRFSAERPKGSFSTLEIQRTEQGDSAMYLCASSWGTSGGAPETQYFGPGTRLLVL.